This entry concerns a single TCR beta chain. What it recognizes is unknown. The authors made TCR cDNA by 5'RACE template switching, adding a universal primer site and UMIs. In TCRdb, the 5' RACE reads were re-called with MiXCR into one record per CDR3 protein. The sample carries roughly 400,000 distinct CDR3 sequences, approximately 19% recorded once. This sample was included in a study of T cells after yellow fever vaccination. Study-wide context: Those fractions that held only low numbers of cells were prepared using the SMART-Seq v4 Ultra Low Input RNA kit. Study-level points and caveats: Booster samples showed a return of most primary-vaccination clones (about 96% CD4, about 85% CD8). CD4 and CD8 compartments shared a small share of clonotypes, likely from convergent recombination.

This CDR3 region has 15 residues. Deletions cut 6 bases from V and 6 bases from J, with 18 bases between. V and J are TRBV12-3 or TRBV12-4 and TRBJ1-3, with D possibly being TRBD1 (6 bases). The sequence was collected from a man aged 18 to 35 who received the YFV17D yellow fever vaccine. Sequencing used PBMCs, obtained before the yellow fever booster vaccination. The CDR3 nucleotides read TGTGCCAGCAGCCTCGAGGGACAACCTCTAAACACCATATATTTT. Protein: CASSLEGQPLNTIYF.